The rows below give T cell receptor beta chains drawn from one sample of a study of metastatic and nonmetastatic thyroid tumors. Using MiXCR, TCRdb re-called clones from the PCR reads. The sample has about 7,000 clones, about 18% seen once; the top ten hold about 24%. Sequenced: adjacent normal tissue. The receptors were sampled from a male donor with papillary thyroid cancer or a benign thyroid nodule (not recorded which). Some clones in this sample may be carry-over from other donors' samples. The CDR3 runs from the conserved cysteine through the conserved F or W. The D gene is left open where the match is weak. Size is omitted from some rows. Given values are once, few, many or a class for expanded clones.

v_call	d_call	clone_size	j_call	cdr3_aa	cdr3_nt
TRBV30	-	-	TRBJ1-6	CAWSGGAVGSPLHF	TGTGCCTGGAGTGGAGGTGCGGTCGGTTCACCCCTCCACTTT
TRBV5-5	-	medium-sized	TRBJ2-2	CASSFWDTGELFF	TGTGCCAGCAGCTTTTGGGACACCGGGGAGCTGTTTTTT
TRBV20-1	-	-	TRBJ2-1	CSARSGGRLYNEQFF	TGCAGTGCTCGGTCTGGGGGAAGGTTATACAATGAGCAGTTCTTC
TRBV7-6	TRBD2	-	TRBJ2-5	CASSQRGTSGAQETQYF	TGTGCCAGCAGCCAAAGGGGGACTAGCGGGGCTCAAGAGACCCAGTACTTC
TRBV18	-	-	TRBJ1-3	CASSPPRAGANTIYF	TGTGCCAGCTCACCGCCCCGGGCAGGGGCGAACACCATATATTTT
TRBV11-3	-	-	TRBJ1-2	CASSLEGGYGYTF	TGTGCCAGCAGCTTGGAGGGAGGCTATGGCTACACCTTC
TRBV3-1	-	-	TRBJ2-7	CASSQEGSSYEQYF	TGTGCCAGCAGCCAAGAGGGCAGCTCCTACGAGCAGTACTTC
TRBV20-1	-	many	TRBJ1-4	CSASRDPNLGKLFF	TGCAGTGCCTCCCGGGATCCGAATCTAGGAAAACTGTTTTTT
TRBV10-3	TRBD2	medium-sized	TRBJ2-3	CAIGSTSGRGDTQYF	TGTGCCATCGGATCGACTAGCGGGAGAGGGGATACGCAGTATTTT
TRBV6-1	-	few	TRBJ1-5	CASSPIALGNQPQHF	TGTGCCAGCAGCCCCATAGCTTTGGGCAATCAGCCCCAGCATTTT
TRBV4-2	-	-	TRBJ1-5	CASSQGGGRSGNQPQHF	TGTGCCAGCAGCCAAGGCGGGGGACGTAGTGGCAATCAGCCCCAGCATTTT
TRBV6-2/TRBV6-3	TRBD2	many	TRBJ2-1	CASSFSGREVNEQFF	TGTGCCAGCAGTTTTAGCGGGAGGGAGGTCAATGAGCAGTTCTTC
TRBV18	-	many	TRBJ1-3	CASSLGHSSGNTIYF	TGTGCCAGCTCATTAGGACACTCCTCTGGAAACACCATATATTTT
TRBV20-1	-	-	TRBJ1-1	CSANRQGTRAFF	TGCAGTGCTAACAGGCAGGGGACAAGGGCTTTCTTT
TRBV12-3/TRBV12-4	-	few	TRBJ2-3	CASSFGTVQSPDTQYF	TGTGCCAGCAGTTTTGGGACGGTACAAAGCCCAGATACGCAGTATTTT
TRBV7-7	-	-	TRBJ2-1	CASSLEGGFGNEQFF	TGTGCTAGCAGCTTAGAAGGGGGGTTCGGCAATGAGCAGTTCTTC
TRBV6-1	-	-	TRBJ2-5	CANTRLSLQETQYF	TGCGCCAACACCCGACTTAGCCTCCAAGAGACCCAGTACTTC
TRBV28	TRBD1	-	TRBJ1-4	CASSFHSGQAYYEKLFF	TGTGCCAGCAGTTTCCACTCCGGACAGGCGTATTACGAAAAACTGTTTTTT
TRBV2	-	few	TRBJ2-3	CASSGGGAGTDTQYF	TGTGCCAGCAGTGGAGGGGGGGCCGGCACAGATACGCAGTATTTT
TRBV6-8	TRBD2	few	TRBJ2-4	CASSYGALAGLAKNIQYF	TGTGCCAGCAGTTACGGGGCACTAGCGGGACTAGCCAAAAACATTCAGTACTTC
TRBV28	TRBD1	-	TRBJ1-4	CASSSRIQGAYEKLFF	TGTGCCAGCAGTTCCCGTATACAGGGGGCTTATGAAAAACTGTTTTTT
TRBV6-2/TRBV6-3	-	few	TRBJ2-5	CASKTGHQETQYF	TGCGCCAGCAAGACTGGACATCAAGAGACCCAGTACTTC
TRBV11-2	-	-	TRBJ2-7	CASSLDSSGIYEQYF	TGTGCCAGCAGCTTAGATAGTAGCGGCATCTACGAGCAGTACTTC
TRBV5-1	-	-	TRBJ2-1	CASSRALDGPNEQFF	TGCGCCAGCAGTAGAGCCTTGGACGGACCGAATGAGCAGTTCTTC
TRBV29-1	-	-	TRBJ2-7	CSVEDRTKPTYEQYF	TGCAGCGTTGAAGATAGAACAAAACCCACCTACGAGCAGTACTTC
TRBV7-3	-	few	TRBJ2-1	CASSKEGPRHEQFF	TGTGCCAGCAGCAAGGAGGGCCCTCGGCATGAGCAGTTCTTC
TRBV6-1	-	few	TRBJ1-1	CASRRDPGATEAFF	TGTGCCAGCAGACGGGACCCAGGAGCCACTGAAGCTTTCTTT